This passage covers 32 T cell receptor beta chains from one sample sequenced in a study of blood T cell repertoires in COVID-19. The protocol was immunoSEQ multiplex PCR, while the TCRdb copy is restricted to in-frame clones and leaves out a portion. This table has around 180,000 clones, 80% to 90% appearing once. Sequencing used peripheral blood. These receptors originate from a man aged 65-85 years with active or convalescent COVID-19.

This chain links TRBV7-8 with TRBJ2-5, with 14 bases that match TRBD2. V gave up 5 bases and J gave up 4 bases; unmatched junction bases: 6. The germline CDR1 and CDR2 sequences are SGHVS and FQNEAQ. The CDR3 has 16 residues. The DNA of the CDR3 is TGTGCCAGCAGCCCAAGACTAGCGGGAGGGGTAGAGACCCAGTACTTC. Protein: CASSPRLAGGVETQYF.

The chain combines TRBV4-3 with TRBJ2-5; a possible D gene is TRBD1 (6 bases). Between the trimmed V and J ends, which lost 1 base and 2 bases, there was a span of 14 bases. Germline assignment: CDR1 LGHNA and CDR2 YSLEER. The CDR3 sequence is 16 residues long. CDR3 coding DNA: TGCGCCAGCAGCCAAGTAAAACAGGGTAGGCAAGAGACCCAGTACTTC. It is translated as CASSQVKQGRQETQYF.

J is TRBJ1-3 and V is TRBV6-1; D remains unclear. The CDR3 loop spans 15 amino acids. Germline assignment: CDR1 MNHNS and CDR2 SASEGT. Trimming removed 3 bases from V and 2 bases from J, with 11 bases in between. Written as DNA, the CDR3 is TGTGCCAGCAGTGAGACGCCAGGAACTGGAAACACCATATATTTT. Amino acids: CASSETPGTGNTIYF.

Points on this clone: A junction end diverges from the germline sequence, so it may reflect a read error. The rearrangement uses TRBV7-7 and TRBJ2-2, with D possibly matching TRBD2 (5 bases). CDR3 size: 14 residues. Germline values: CDR1 SSHAT, CDR2 FNYEAQ (reference sequence). The CDR3 protein is CASSLAPDTGELFF. CDR3 DNA sequence: TGTGCTAGCAGCTTAGCGCCGGACACCGGGGAGCTGTTTTTT. The variable domain in full, completed from reference TRBV7-7 and TRBJ2-2, reads GAGVSQSPRYKVTKRGQDVTLRCDPISSHATLYWYQQALGQGPEFLTYFNYEAQPDKSGLPSDRFSAERPEGSISTLTIQRTEQRDSAMYRCASSLAPDTGELFFGEGSRLTVL.

The chain has TRBV9 and TRBJ2-2; TRBD2 matches 9 bases. This CDR3 region has 17 residues. J lost 4 bases, V lost 0 bases, and 7 bases had no gene match. The germline CDR1 and CDR2 sequences are SGDLS and YYNGEE. CDR3 sequence (DNA): TGTGCCAGCAGCGTAGCTCCTAGCGGGACTGGCACCGGGGAGCTGTTTTTT. It translates to CASSVAPSGTGTGELFF.

Written as DNA, the CDR3 is TGTGCCAGCAGCGAGCCGGGGGGTAACTACGAGCAGTACTTC. Protein sequence: CASSEPGGNYEQYF. The rearrangement uses TRBV7-2 and TRBJ2-7, with 7 bases aligning to TRBD2. J gave up 3 bases and V 5 bases, and 7 bases lay outside the gene matches. This CDR3 has 14 amino acids. Germline V lookup: CDR1 SGHTA, CDR2 FQGNSA. Looking up the rest from reference TRBV7-2 and TRBJ2-7 gives the full variable domain: GAGVSQSPSNKVTEKGKDVELRCDPISGHTALYWYRQSLGQGLEFLIYFQGNSAPDKSGLPSDRFSAERTGGSVSTLTIQRTQQEDSAVYLCASSEPGGNYEQYFGPGTRLTVT.

V usage is TRBV5-1 and J usage is TRBJ2-7; D might be TRBD1 (5 bases). V was cut by 6 bases and J by 1 base, with 14 bases left in between. Germline CDR1 is SGHRS and CDR2 is YFSETQ. CDR3 length equals 14 residues. The CDR3 loop reads CASTPTEISYEQYF. DNA for the CDR3: TGCGCCAGCACTCCGACAGAGATTTCCTACGAGCAGTACTTC.

CDR3 loop: CASSLDSGRREKLFF. In DNA form, the CDR3 reads TGTGCCAGCAGCTTAGATTCGGGGAGACGTGAAAAACTGTTTTTT. This sequence joins TRBV11-2 and TRBJ1-4; no firm D call. The V and J ends lost 0 bases and 7 bases respectively, with 12 bases between them. CDR1 SGHAT and CDR2 FQNNGV come from the germline V gene. This CDR3 is 15 amino acids long.

This clone was seen a handful of times. The chain recombines TRBV12-1 with TRBJ1-4; the DNA was not used to check the table's D call, TRBD1. TRBV12-1 is a listed pseudogene. This CDR3 region has 17 residues. The CDR3 protein is CATTRRQGVKANEKLFF. As DNA, the CDR3 is TGTGCCACCACCAGAAGACAGGGAGTAAAAGCTAATGAAAAACTGTTTTTT.

The chain carries TRBV29-1 and TRBJ2-3, with D tentatively TRBD2 (6 bases). The CDR3 sequence is 11 residues long. The germline V and J ends were trimmed by 0 bases and 9 bases, with 7 bases remaining between them. Per the germline V gene, CDR1 is SQVTM and CDR2 is ANQGSEA. The CDR3 loop reads CSVEERGTQYF. The DNA for the CDR3 is TGCAGCGTTGAAGAACGGGGGACGCAGTATTTT.

The J gene is TRBJ2-3, the V gene TRBV2; TRBD2 matches 12 bases. V lost 5 bases, J lost 4 bases, and 4 bases stayed unmatched. CDR1 SNHLY and CDR2 FYNNEI come from the germline V gene. CDR3 length: 15 amino acids. The CDR3 DNA reads as TGTGCCAGCAGTCTAGCGGGGGGGAGGGCAGATACGCAGTATTTT. This encodes CASSLAGGRADTQYF.

The CDR3 DNA follows: TGTGCCAGCAGTTCATTACAGGCACTCACCGGGGAGCTGTTTTTT. It translates to CASSSLQALTGELFF. The chain carries TRBV28 and TRBJ2-2; a possible D gene is TRBD1 (5 bases). The length of the CDR3 is 15 residues. V was trimmed by 4 bases and J by 4 bases, leaving 13 bases between them. From germline, CDR1 is MDHEN and CDR2 SYDVKM. The full variable domain, its missing parts supplied by reference TRBV28 and TRBJ2-2, is DVKVTQSSRYLVKRTGEKVFLECVQDMDHENMFWYRQDPGLGLRLIYFSYDVKMKEKGDIPEGYSVSREKKERFSLILESASTNQTSMYLCASSSLQALTGELFFGEGSRLTVL.

In its sample, this clone was seen once. This chain links TRBV12-3 or TRBV12-4 with TRBJ2-1; no clear D gene. This CDR3 contains 13 residues. The ends were cut back, 9 bases at V and 0 bases at J, with 9 bases in the middle. Written as DNA, the CDR3 is TGTGCCAGTAAGGCTAGCTCCTACAATGAGCAGTTCTTC. Translation gives CASKASSYNEQFF.

The chain links TRBV5-1 to TRBJ2-1; 8 bases agree with TRBD2. The CDR3 has 14 residues. Germline assignment: CDR1 SGHRS and CDR2 YFSETQ. With V trimmed by 5 bases and J by 2 bases, 3 bases remained unmatched. The CDR3 sequence: CASSGSGAYNEQFF. The CDR3 DNA is TGCGCCAGCAGTGGTAGCGGGGCCTACAATGAGCAGTTCTTC.

The CDR3 DNA reads as TGTGCCAGCAGCCCGACCGGGGACTATCCCCAGCAGTATTTT. It translates to CASSPTGDYPQQYF. This rearrangement joins TRBV7-7 to TRBJ2-3, with 7 bases lining up with TRBD2. The V gene's germline CDR1 is SSHAT and CDR2 FNYEAQ (reference sequence). Germline trimming cut 5 bases from V and 11 bases from J; bases unmatched to any gene: 13. The CDR3 totals 14 residues.

The J gene is TRBJ1-3, the V gene TRBV3-1 (or the pseudogene TRBV3-2), with a weak D call TRBD1 (6 bases). Germline CDR1 is LGHDT and CDR2 is YNNKEL (reference sequence). Trimming shortened V by 6 bases and J by 0 bases, and 9 bases separated the two germline ends. The CDR3 extends over 14 amino acids. This CDR3 is CASSRTVSGNTIYF. DNA of the CDR3: TGTGCCAGCAGTCGGACAGTCTCTGGAAACACCATATATTTT.

V gene TRBV19 combines with J gene TRBJ2-7; 8 bases match TRBD2. The J segment lost 2 bases and the V segment lost 5 bases, leaving 5 bases of the junction unmatched. This CDR3 region has 14 residues. The germline V gene encodes CDR1 LNHDA and CDR2 SQIVND (reference sequence). The CDR3 loop is CASSPRTSTYEQYF. The CDR3 DNA reads TGTGCCAGTAGTCCTCGGACTAGCACCTACGAGCAGTACTTC.

V is TRBV6-5 and J is TRBJ2-1; D is unresolved. V lost 5 bases, J lost 7 bases, and 15 bases lay in between. The CDR3 has 14 amino acids. CDR1 is MNHEY and CDR2 is SVGAGI in the germline V gene. In DNA form, the CDR3 reads TGTGCCAGCAGTACCCCCGCCCCTACGAATGAGCAGTTCTTC. It encodes CASSTPAPTNEQFF.

This chain joins TRBV10-3 and TRBJ2-6, with 12 positions matching TRBD2. Losses at the gene ends were 10 bases for V and 0 bases for J; bases not matched to a gene: 10. Per germline, CDR1 ENHRY and CDR2 SYGVKD. This CDR3 is built from 18 residues. The CDR3 spells CATWTSGAPPSGANVLTF. For the CDR3, the DNA is TGTGCCACCTGGACTAGCGGGGCCCCCCCCTCTGGGGCCAACGTCCTGACTTTC.

The genes are TRBV15 and TRBJ2-7, with 12 nucleotides matching TRBD1. Germline assignment: CDR1 LNHNV and CDR2 YYDKDF (reference sequence). The CDR3 runs 18 residues. Trimming removed 1 base from V and 2 bases from J; junction bases left unmatched: 9. This CDR3 reads CATSRGGTGGVSAYEQYF. In DNA form, the CDR3 reads TGTGCCACCAGCAGAGGGGGGACAGGGGGCGTCTCGGCCTACGAGCAGTACTTC.

The V gene is TRBV6-1, the J gene TRBJ1-5; 7 bases are shared with TRBD1. CDR3 length: 15 amino acids. In germline, CDR1 is MNHNS, CDR2 SASEGT. V dropped 2 bases and J dropped 6; count of bases not matched to a gene: 7. The CDR3 sequence is CASSEFRQGGQPQHF. In DNA form, the CDR3 reads TGTGCCAGCAGTGAATTCCGACAGGGCGGTCAGCCCCAGCATTTT.

This clone was seen more than once but under ten times. This chain joins TRBV6-6 and TRBJ1-6; D call uncertain. CDR1 and CDR2 (germline): MNHNY, SVGAGI (reference sequence). The length of the CDR3 is 16 residues. V dropped 0 bases and J dropped 6 bases, with 12 bases sitting between them. CDR3 DNA sequence: TGTGCCAGCAGTTACTCCGGTTGGGAGACTAATTCACCCCTCCACTTT. This translates into CASSYSGWETNSPLHF.

The V gene is TRBV11-2, the J gene TRBJ1-6; 11 bases are a match to TRBD1. Looked up from germline, CDR1 is SGHAT and CDR2 is FQNNGV. V lost 6 bases, J lost 6 bases, and 10 bases stayed unmatched. The CDR3 consists of 17 residues. Here the CDR3 DNA reads TGTGCCAGCAGGGAGCCGGGACAGGGGGTGCGTAATTCACCCCTCCACTTT. Translation gives CASREPGQGVRNSPLHF.

The rearrangement uses TRBV5-3 and TRBJ2-3, with 12 bases fitting TRBD2. TRBV5-3 counts as an open reading frame of uncertain function. J was trimmed by 3 bases and V by 0 bases; bases with no gene match: 14. The CDR3 spans 20 residues. CDR3 nucleotides: TGTGCCAGAAGCTTGGCGCGACTAGCGGGAGTATTGGGCGGGACAGATACGCAGTATTTT. Translating it yields CARSLARLAGVLGGTDTQYF.

Note on this clone: The identical CDR3 is also encoded by other nucleotide sequences in the sample. The chain couples TRBV9 to TRBJ2-7, with 9 bases aligning to TRBD1. From germline, CDR1 is SGDLS and CDR2 YYNGEE. V shed 0 bases, J shed 4 bases, and the junction held 2 bases outside the gene matches. This CDR3 region has 14 residues. The CDR3 loop reads CASSVGQGVYEQYF. DNA of the CDR3: TGTGCCAGCAGCGTAGGACAGGGGGTATACGAGCAGTACTTC.

The V call is TRBV28, the J call TRBJ2-3, with D perhaps TRBD2 (6 bases). The germline V gene encodes CDR1 MDHEN and CDR2 SYDVKM. The CDR3 is 13 amino acids. The V end was cut by 5 bases, the J end by 2 bases, with 8 bases between. CDR3 loop: CASSGGNTDTQYF. CDR3 DNA: TGTGCCAGCAGTGGCGGGAACACAGATACGCAGTATTTT.

The chain joins TRBV30 to TRBJ1-4; 7 bases line up with TRBD1. From germline, CDR1 is GTSNPN and CDR2 SVGIG (reference sequence). The ends lost 3 bases at V and 10 bases at J; junction bases unmatched: 8. The CDR3 totals 13 residues. CDR3: CAWSVKNRGKLFF. In DNA, the CDR3 is TGTGCCTGGAGCGTGAAGAACAGGGGAAAACTGTTTTTT.

The chain has TRBV5-4 and TRBJ2-7; D is unclear. Germline-derived CDR1 and CDR2 are SGHNT and YYREEE (reference sequence). The CDR3 is 14 residues long. Trimming shortened V by 4 bases and J by 6 bases, and 17 bases separated the two germline ends. The CDR3 is CASSPARVPGEQYF. The CDR3 DNA is TGTGCCAGCAGCCCAGCTAGAGTTCCCGGCGAGCAGTACTTC.

This chain uses TRBV28 with TRBJ1-5; 7 bases are a match to TRBD1. CDR1 and CDR2 (germline): MDHEN, SYDVKM. CDR3 length equals 15 residues. Losses at the gene ends were 5 bases for V and 11 bases for J; bases not matched to a gene: 15. The CDR3 coding sequence is TGTGCCAGCAGTGCAAGAGGGGGCTTAGGGGGGTCCCAGCATTTT. Its protein is CASSARGGLGGSQHF.

This clone was observed once. CDR3 coding DNA: TGTGCCAGCAGTGATCAGGGACTCTATGGCTACACCTTC. Protein: CASSDQGLYGYTF. This chain uses TRBV2 with TRBJ1-2, with D tentatively TRBD1 (5 bases). Germline V gene data show CDR1 as SNHLY and CDR2 as FYNNEI. Trimming pared 3 bases from V and 4 bases from J, leaving 9 bases between. The length of the CDR3 is 13 residues.

The rearrangement joins TRBV6-5 to TRBJ2-6; 7 bases fit TRBD1. CDR1 is MNHEY and CDR2 is SVGAGI in the germline V gene. The CDR3 runs to 15 residues. V lost 6 bases and J lost 0; bases outside the gene matches: 2. The CDR3 nucleotides read TGTGCCAGCAGACCAGGGGGCTCTGGGGCCAACGTCCTGACTTTC. Translated, it gives CASRPGGSGANVLTF.

This chain uses TRBV5-1 with TRBJ2-5; TRBD1 aligns across 7 bases. CDR3 length: 17 residues. V was clipped by 4 bases and J by 5 bases; unmatched bases: 17. Germline CDR1 reads SGHRS; CDR2 reads YFSETQ. The CDR3 region has the DNA TGCGCCAGCAGCCTAAACACGGGGCAGGGGGTATTCGAGACCCAGTACTTC. Its translation is CASSLNTGQGVFETQYF.